This TCR beta chain was documented in a study of beta chain features in type 1 diabetes (dated by TCRdb to the late 2010s). Background on the whole study: Patients and healthy donors did not differ in mean age, gender distribution, total cell number or subset yield. A total of 85 million to 140 million sorted cells were examined across all samples, and the number of cells per subset was strongly correlated with RNA yield. The study compared TCRB repertoires of sorted circulating CD4+ T cell subsets between recently diagnosed type 1 diabetes patients and matched healthy donors. Naive and central memory subsets were obtained from all 30 or so donors, but regulatory and stem cell-like memory subsets were isolated from only 8 patients and about 8 healthy donors. Points the paper makes about the study in general: Fewer insertions and more nucleotide deletions at VDJ recombination sites were observed in patients with type 1 diabetes, implying thymic rearrangement abnormalities. Only small numbers of individuals were included in the HLA sub-analyses, which left unresolved whether HLA type had any influence on TCRB rearrangement. The naive, central memory and regulatory TCRB repertoires appeared to resemble one another more closely among patients than among healthy donors. Type 1 diabetes patients showed a moderate but significant shortening of TCRB CDR3 length in all four CD4+ subsets. Because cDNA was sequenced instead of genomic DNA, highly expressing activated cells could be over-represented, though the groups showed no difference in activation or CD3 levels. PCR might favor shorter templates, but patient and control samples were amplified and corrected together, so any skew would affect both groups equally.

The CDR3 sequence holds 12 residues, the cysteine and phenylalanine included. CDR3 DNA is the only sequence kept; it has 36 bases, read in frame from the first base. CDR1 and CDR2 are read off the germline V gene as SNHLY and FYNNEI. At the junction V is shortened by 6 bases and J by 4 bases, with 9 bases in between. The High Capacity cDNA Reverse Transcription Kit was used to reverse transcribe all of the isolated RNA, meaning that expressed TCRB transcripts were what got sequenced. Naive, central memory and regulatory T cell samples underwent deep immunoSEQ sequencing, averaging around 3.9 million total reads per sample. Sorted cells were lysed in RLT buffer, and RNA was extracted using DNase-treated RNeasy Micro or Mini kits according to cell number. Each cell subset was processed separately to prevent cross-contamination, with patient and healthy donor samples processed together. TCRB sequences were amplified from cDNA with the immunoSEQ multiplex PCR, producing 87-bp fragments spanning the CDR3 region. Sequencing of the amplicons was done on the Illumina HiSeq platform. In the source study's methods: PCR bias was corrected computationally using synthetic template baselines, and reads within Hamming distance 2 were collapsed, with unmergeable singletons discarded. By aligning reads against IMGT, V, D and J genes, CDR3 length, and insertions or deletions at six rearrangement sites were assigned. Within each subset, clonotype counts were normalized to sorted cell number, after which true diversity and Gini coefficients were computed with the tcR R package. The overlap coefficient, calculated on TCRB nucleotide sequences, was used to measure repertoire sharing. Out-of-frame TCRB sequences from naive cells were analyzed to stand in for the pre-selection repertoire. Entries here come from immuneACCESS through TCRdb and include only in-frame sequences with V and J called. Some clones fail to appear in such tables; in the studies checked, an unresolved V gene covers under half of the shortfall, and the cause of the remainder is unknown. V and J calls plus clone size are reproduced from that table; the DNA served to infer D and trimming. This sample holds 680,000 or so clones; 13% were observed only once. Approximately 0.02% of the sample goes to the ten largest clones.

This clone came up a few times. The clone's antigen remains unknown. No clone much larger than this one lies a single base away; base qualities are absent. Each donor gave one peripheral blood draw, averaging approximately 0.12 L, which was collected into heparinised tubes. Naive, central memory, regulatory and stem cell-like memory CD4+ T cells were sorted on a BD FACSAria II using a panel including CD45RO, CCR7, CD25, CD127, CD95 and CD27. Every sorted population had a purity above 95%. Right away, PBMCs were isolated by Lymphoprep density gradient centrifugation and were stained directly, with no culture step. So that batch effects would be minimized, each experiment stained and sorted samples in pairs, pairing one healthy donor with one patient.

This TCR derives from a man between 18 and 29 years old with type 1 diabetes. Sequencing was done on a sample of naive CD4+ T cells from blood. The sample's cell subset or site label, in plain terms: true naive CD4+ T cells. The rearranged chain carries TRBV2 and TRBJ1-2; the D gene cannot be named for sure. The sequenced DNA: TGTGCCAGCAGAAGGGAATCCTATGGCTACACCTTC. Translated, this gives CASRRESYGYTF. Here the CDR3 is joined to the reference TRBV2 and TRBJ1-2 genes, and the full variable domain is: EPEVTQTPSHQVTQMGQEVILRCVPISNHLYFYWYRQILGQKVEFLVSFYNNEISEKSEIFDDQFSVERPDGSNFTLKIRSTKLEDSAMYFCASRRESYGYTFGSGTRLTVV.